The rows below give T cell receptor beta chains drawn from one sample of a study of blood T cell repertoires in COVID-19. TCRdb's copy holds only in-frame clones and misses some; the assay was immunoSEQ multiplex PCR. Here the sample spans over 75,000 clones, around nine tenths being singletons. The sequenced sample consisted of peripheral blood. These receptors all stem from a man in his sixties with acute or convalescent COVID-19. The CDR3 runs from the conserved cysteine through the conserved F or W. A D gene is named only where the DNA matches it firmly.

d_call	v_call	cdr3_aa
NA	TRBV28	CASSFGDFHEQYF
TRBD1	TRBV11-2	CASSTWTGGGNTEAFF
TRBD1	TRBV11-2	CASSWTGYGTEAFF
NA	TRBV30	CAWSVRGGAPSPLHF
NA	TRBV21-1	CASSKSSSQGARTREKLFF
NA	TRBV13	CASSPQGRNEQFF
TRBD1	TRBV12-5	CASGLGQADTQYF
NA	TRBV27	CVINQGFAGQPQHF
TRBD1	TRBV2	CATRTGSITGELFF
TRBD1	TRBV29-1	CSVGQGGTEAFF
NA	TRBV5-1	CASSLGDGGTGYGYTF
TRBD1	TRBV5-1	CASSPEGTGTYEQYF
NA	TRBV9	CASSVASTDTQYF
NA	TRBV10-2	CASRGTGTNQPQHF
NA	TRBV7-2	CASSQRPLGGPFNTEAFF
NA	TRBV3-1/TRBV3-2	CASSQDPLAGTEAFF
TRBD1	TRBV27	CASTRQGGSYEQYF
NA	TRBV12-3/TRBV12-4	CASSFWGGKGYTF
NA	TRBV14	CASSSELYEQYF
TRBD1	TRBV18	CASSLDTPGQGAFDYGYTF
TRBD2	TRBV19	CASGDSGRKTQYF
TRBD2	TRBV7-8	CASSLQLAGQETQYF
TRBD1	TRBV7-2	CASSLTGTGRQSLFF
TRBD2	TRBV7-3	CASSLGLAGADTQYF
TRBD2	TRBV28	CASSLPTGTSVSYEQYF
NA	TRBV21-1	CASSKAGTSVTDTQYF
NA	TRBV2	CASLRVSSSYEQYF
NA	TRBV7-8	CASSLALGGGELFF
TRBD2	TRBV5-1	CASSRLPGLQETQYF
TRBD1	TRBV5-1	CASSLAGGMNTEAFF
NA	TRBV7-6	CASSLANQLGGTTSTGELFF
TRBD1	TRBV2	CASSVWTGTETQYF
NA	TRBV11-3	CASSLAGIGTEAFF
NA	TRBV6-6	CASKVGGAAYEQYF
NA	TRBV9	CASSAFPTDLSGNTIYF
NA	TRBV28	CASTPSGGSSGNTIYF
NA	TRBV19	CASIASGGTEAFF
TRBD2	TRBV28	CASRRTSGRSDTQYF
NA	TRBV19	CASSIDPSQAKSNTEAFF
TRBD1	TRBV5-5	CASSPGGQGRGQPQHF
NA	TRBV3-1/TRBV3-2	CASSQRLADTQYF
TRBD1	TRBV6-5	CASSTGQGASEQFF
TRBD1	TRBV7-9	CASSLGDSTYEQYF
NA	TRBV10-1	CASSESQGMLNTEAFF
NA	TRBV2	CASKSSSGTDTQYF
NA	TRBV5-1	CASRRSSRGTYEQYF
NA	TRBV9	CASSVEVGAVYEQYF
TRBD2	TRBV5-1	CASSSGLAVYEQYF
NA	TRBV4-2	CASSQDRSTDTQYF
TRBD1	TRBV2	CASSGQGPWTQYF
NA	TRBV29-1	CSATGETQYF